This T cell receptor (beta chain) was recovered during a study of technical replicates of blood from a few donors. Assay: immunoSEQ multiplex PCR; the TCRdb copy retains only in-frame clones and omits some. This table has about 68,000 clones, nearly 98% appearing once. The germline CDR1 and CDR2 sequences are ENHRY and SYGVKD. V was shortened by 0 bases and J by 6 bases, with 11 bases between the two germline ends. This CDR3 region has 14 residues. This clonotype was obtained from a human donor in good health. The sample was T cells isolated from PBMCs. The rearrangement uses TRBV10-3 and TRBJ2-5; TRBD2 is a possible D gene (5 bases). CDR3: CAISESWTLQTQYF. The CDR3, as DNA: TGTGCCATCAGTGAGTCTTGGACTCTACAGACCCAGTACTTC.